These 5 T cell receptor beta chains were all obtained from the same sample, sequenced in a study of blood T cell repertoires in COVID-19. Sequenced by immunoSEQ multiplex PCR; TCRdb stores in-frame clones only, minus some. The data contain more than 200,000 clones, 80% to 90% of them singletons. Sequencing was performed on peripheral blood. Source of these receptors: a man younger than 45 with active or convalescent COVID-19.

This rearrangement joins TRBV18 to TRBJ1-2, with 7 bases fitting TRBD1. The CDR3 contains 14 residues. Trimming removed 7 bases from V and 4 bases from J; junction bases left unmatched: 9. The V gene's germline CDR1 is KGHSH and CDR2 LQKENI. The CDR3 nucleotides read TGTGCCAGCTACGTTACAGGGGCTGGCTATGGCTACACCTTC. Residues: CASYVTGAGYGYTF.

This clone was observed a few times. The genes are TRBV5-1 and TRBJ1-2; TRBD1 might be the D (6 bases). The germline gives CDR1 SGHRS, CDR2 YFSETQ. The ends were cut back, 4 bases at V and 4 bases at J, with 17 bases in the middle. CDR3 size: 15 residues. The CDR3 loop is CASSQGTDYLYGYTF. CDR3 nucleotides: TGCGCCAGCAGCCAGGGGACCGATTACCTCTATGGCTACACCTTC.

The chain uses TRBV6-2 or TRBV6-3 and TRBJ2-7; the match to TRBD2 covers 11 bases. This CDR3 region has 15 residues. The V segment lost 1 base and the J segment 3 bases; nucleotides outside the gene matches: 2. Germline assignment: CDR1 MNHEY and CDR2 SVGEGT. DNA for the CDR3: TGTGCCAGCAGTTACTTCGGGACTAGCGGCTACGAGCAGTACTTC. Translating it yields CASSYFGTSGYEQYF.

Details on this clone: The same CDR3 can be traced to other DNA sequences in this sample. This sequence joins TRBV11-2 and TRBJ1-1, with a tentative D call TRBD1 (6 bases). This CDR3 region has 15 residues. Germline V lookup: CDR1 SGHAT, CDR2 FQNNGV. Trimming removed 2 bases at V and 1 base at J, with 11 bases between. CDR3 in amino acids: CASSLLTGTNTEAFF. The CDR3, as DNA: TGTGCCAGCAGCTTATTGACAGGTACGAACACTGAAGCTTTCTTT.

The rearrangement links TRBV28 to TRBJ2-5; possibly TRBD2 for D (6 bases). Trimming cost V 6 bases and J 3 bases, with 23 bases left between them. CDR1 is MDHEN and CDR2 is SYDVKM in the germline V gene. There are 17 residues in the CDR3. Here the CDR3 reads CASSPYGGRTYEETQYF. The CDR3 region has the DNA TGTGCCAGCAGCCCTTACGGGGGACGGACGTACGAAGAGACCCAGTACTTC.